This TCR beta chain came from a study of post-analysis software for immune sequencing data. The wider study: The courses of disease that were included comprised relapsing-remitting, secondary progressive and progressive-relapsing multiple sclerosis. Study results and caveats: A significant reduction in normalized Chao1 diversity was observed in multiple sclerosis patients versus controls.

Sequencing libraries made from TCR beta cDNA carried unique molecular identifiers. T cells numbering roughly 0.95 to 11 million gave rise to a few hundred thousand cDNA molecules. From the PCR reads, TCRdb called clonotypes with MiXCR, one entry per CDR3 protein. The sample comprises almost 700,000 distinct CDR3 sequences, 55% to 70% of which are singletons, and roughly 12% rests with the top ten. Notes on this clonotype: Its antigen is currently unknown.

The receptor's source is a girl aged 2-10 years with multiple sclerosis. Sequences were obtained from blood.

The DNA for the CDR3 is TGCAGTGCTAGAGATGAGGGTACTAGCACAGATACGCAGTATTTT. This sequence encodes CSARDEGTSTDTQYF. This sequence joins TRBV20-1 and TRBJ2-3, with D maybe TRBD2 (5 bases). The CDR3 totals 15 residues. V lost 0 bases, J lost 0 bases, and 10 bases lay in between. Germline values: CDR1 DFQATT, CDR2 SNEGSKA (reference sequence).